This T cell receptor (beta chain) was identified in a study of spatial heterogeneity in lung cancer. Study information: Where present, follow-up PBMC were sequenced a median of about 22 months after resection. Study-wide results and caveats: Expanded tumor TCRs that were ubiquitous appeared in blood more at resection than follow-up.

One entry per CDR3 protein results from TCRdb running MiXCR on the 5' RACE reads. Of 95,000 to 130,000 distinct CDR3 sequences in the sample, 12% were seen once. The table lists this clonotype with a few counts. Its cognate antigen is unknown. The CDR3 runs to 12 residues. V lost 7 bases to trimming and J lost 10 bases; unmatched junction nucleotides: 4. Time point defined: blood at routine non-recurrence follow-up after resection. No cells were sorted before sequencing. The whole RNA sequenced was extracted from tumor, nontumor lung or frozen PBMC. Specimen: PBMCs, collected at follow-up. The chain joins TRBV12-3 or TRBV12-4 to TRBJ1-6, with 7 positions matching TRBD1. The sequence came from a male donor with early-stage non-small cell lung cancer. The CDR3 sequence is CASKDRDSPLHF. The CDR3 DNA follows: TGTGCCAGCAAAGACAGGGACTCACCCCTCCACTTT.